This T cell receptor (beta chain) was captured by sequencing in a study of shared clonotypes between healthy human individuals. V trimming: 0 bases; J trimming: 6 bases; junction bases outside the gene matches: 8. Germline V CDR1 and CDR2: SGHVS, FQNEAQ. This CDR3 region has 17 residues. The table came from immunoSEQ multiplex PCR; TCRdb's copy has only in-frame clones and leaves some out. The profile shows over a million clones, roughly 95% of them singletons. The specimen was naive CD4+ T cells sorted from blood. The subset: CD45RA+ positively selected. This receptor was identified in a man aged 25-45 years in good health. The chain carries TRBV7-8 and TRBJ1-5, with TRBD1 matching over 10 bases. The CDR3 region is CASSLALGDRGSQPQHF. In nucleotides, the CDR3 is TGTGCCAGCAGCTTAGCACTGGGGGACAGGGGAAGTCAGCCCCAGCATTTT. Full variable domain (missing parts from reference TRBV7-8 and TRBJ1-5): GAGVSQSPRYKVAKRGQDVALRCDPISGHVSLFWYQQALGQGPEFLTYFQNEAQLDKSGLPSDRFFAERPEGSVSTLKIQRTQQEDSAVYLCASSLALGDRGSQPQHFGDGTRLSIL.